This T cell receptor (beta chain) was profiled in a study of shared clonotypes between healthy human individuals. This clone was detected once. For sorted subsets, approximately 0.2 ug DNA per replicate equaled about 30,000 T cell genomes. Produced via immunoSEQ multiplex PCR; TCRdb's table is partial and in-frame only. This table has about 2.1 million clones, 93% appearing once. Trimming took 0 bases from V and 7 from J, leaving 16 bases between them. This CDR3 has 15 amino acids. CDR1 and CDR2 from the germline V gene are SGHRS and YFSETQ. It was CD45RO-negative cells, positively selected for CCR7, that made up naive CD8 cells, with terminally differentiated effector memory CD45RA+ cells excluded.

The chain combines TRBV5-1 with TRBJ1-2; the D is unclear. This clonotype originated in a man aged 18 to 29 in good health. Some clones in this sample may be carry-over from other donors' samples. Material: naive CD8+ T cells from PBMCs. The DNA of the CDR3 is TGCGCCAGCAGCTTGGCTGCGGTCGGGCGTCTTGGCTACACCTTC. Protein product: CASSLAAVGRLGYTF.